This T cell receptor (beta chain) was found in a study of T cell repertoires in urothelial bladder cancer. The CDR3 covers 13 residues. The V gene end was trimmed by 8 bases and the J gene end by 4 bases; junction bases not matched to a gene: 8. Per germline, CDR1 LGHNT and CDR2 FRNRAP. Using immunoSEQ multiplex PCR, the repertoire was profiled, and TCRdb retains in-frame clones only, with some absent. Among some 11,000 clones listed, about 64% were seen once. The genes are TRBV12-5 and TRBJ2-7; TRBD1 aligns across 7 bases. The sequence was obtained from a human donor with a benign inflammatory bladder lesion. Sequences were obtained from tumor-infiltrating cells from bladder cancer. The CDR3: CASSRDSPYEQYF. The CDR3 coding sequence is TGTGCTAGTAGCCGGGACAGCCCATACGAGCAGTACTTC.